The present TCR beta chain was sequenced within a study of blood T cell repertoires in COVID-19. Clones were sequenced by immunoSEQ multiplex PCR, and TCRdb holds only the in-frame ones, with some missing. The sample includes fewer than 500,000 clones, roughly 88% of them seen just once. CDR1 is SGHTA, CDR2 FQGNSA, per germline. V lost 1 base, J lost 5 bases, and 7 bases stayed unmatched. This CDR3 spans 15 amino acids. Sequences were obtained from PBMCs or T cells enriched from blood (not recorded which). The chain recombines TRBV7-2 with TRBJ1-2, with TRBD1 matching 7 bases. The receptor was derived from a woman aged 30 to 39 with acute COVID-19. Here the CDR3 reads CASSLDTGVGYGYTF. The CDR3 nucleotides are TGTGCCAGCAGCTTAGATACAGGGGTTGGTTATGGCTACACCTTC.